Listed here is a single TCR beta chain. Its antigen is not known. This entry comes from a study of cytomegalovirus exposure and HLA in healthy donors. Everyone who donated was a healthy bone marrow donor. The CDR3 runs to 15 residues. Germline V gene data show CDR1 as MNHEY and CDR2 as SVGAGI. Deletions cut 6 bases from V and 3 bases from J, with 18 bases between. 60 Vbeta and 13 Jbeta primers were used in PCR. Clones were read by immunoSEQ multiplex PCR, and TCRdb kept only the in-frame ones, dropping some. Seen here are 110,000 or so clones, 13% to 15% observed once, and the top ten hold around 0.86%. Study results and limitations: About 87% or about 30% of the time was how often most TCR beta V segments were productive, according to an earlier analysis. The availability of immune exposure information extended only to CMV serostatus. With later analysis, a missense DCLRE1C variant became linked to TCR beta V- and J-gene trimming.

The rearrangement uses TRBV6-5 and TRBJ2-7, with D possibly being TRBD2 (5 bases). The receptor was isolated from a female donor in good health and CMV-seronegative. Sequencing was done on a sample of PBMCs. The CDR3 region has the DNA TGTGCCAGCAGATCCCGAGGGAGTCGCAACTACGAGCAGTACTTC. This gives the protein CASRSRGSRNYEQYF.